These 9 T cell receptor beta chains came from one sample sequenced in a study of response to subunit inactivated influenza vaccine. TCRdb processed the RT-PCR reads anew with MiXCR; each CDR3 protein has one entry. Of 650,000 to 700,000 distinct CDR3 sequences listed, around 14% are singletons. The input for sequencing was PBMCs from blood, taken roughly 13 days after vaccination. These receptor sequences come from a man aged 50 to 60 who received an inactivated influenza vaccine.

For the CDR3, the DNA is TGTGCCACCGGCTCAGGTTCCTACGAGCAGTACTTC. It encodes CATGSGSYEQYF. This chain uses TRBV6-5 with TRBJ2-7; D not certain. V lost 10 bases to trimming and J lost 1 base, with 11 bases between them. CDR1 is MNHEY, CDR2 SVGAGI, per germline. This CDR3 has 12 amino acids.

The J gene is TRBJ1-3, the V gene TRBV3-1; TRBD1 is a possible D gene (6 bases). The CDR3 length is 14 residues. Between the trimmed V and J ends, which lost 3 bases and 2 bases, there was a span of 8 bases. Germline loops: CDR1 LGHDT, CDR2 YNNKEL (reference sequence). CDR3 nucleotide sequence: TGTGCCAGCAGCCACTCAGGGGCTGGAAACACCATATATTTT. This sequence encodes CASSHSGAGNTIYF.

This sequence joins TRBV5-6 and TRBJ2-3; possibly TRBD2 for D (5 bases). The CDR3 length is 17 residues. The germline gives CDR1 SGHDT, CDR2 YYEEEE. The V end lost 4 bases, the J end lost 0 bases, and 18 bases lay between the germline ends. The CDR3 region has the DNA TGTGCCAGCAGCCCGTTCTCGGGATGGCCTAGCACAGATACGCAGTATTTT. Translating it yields CASSPFSGWPSTDTQYF.

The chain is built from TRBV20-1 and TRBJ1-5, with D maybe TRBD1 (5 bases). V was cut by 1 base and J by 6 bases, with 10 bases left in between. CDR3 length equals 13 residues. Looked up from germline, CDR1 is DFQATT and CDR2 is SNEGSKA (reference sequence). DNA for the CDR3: TGCAGTGCTAGAGTTGTGGGGGTTCAGCCCCAGCATTTT. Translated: CSARVVGVQPQHF.

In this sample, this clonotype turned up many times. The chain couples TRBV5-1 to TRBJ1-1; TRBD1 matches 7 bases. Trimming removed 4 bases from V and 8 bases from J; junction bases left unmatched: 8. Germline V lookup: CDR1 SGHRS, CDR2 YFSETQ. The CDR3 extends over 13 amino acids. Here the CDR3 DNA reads TGCGCCAGCAGCACCTACCCGGGACAGGAAGCTTTCTTT. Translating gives CASSTYPGQEAFF.

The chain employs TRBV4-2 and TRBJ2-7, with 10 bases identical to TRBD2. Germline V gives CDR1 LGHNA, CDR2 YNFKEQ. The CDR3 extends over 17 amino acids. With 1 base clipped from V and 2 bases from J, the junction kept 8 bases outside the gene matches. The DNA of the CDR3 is TGTGCCAGCAGCCAAGCACGCCTAGCGGGAGTTCCCTACGAGCAGTACTTC. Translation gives CASSQARLAGVPYEQYF.

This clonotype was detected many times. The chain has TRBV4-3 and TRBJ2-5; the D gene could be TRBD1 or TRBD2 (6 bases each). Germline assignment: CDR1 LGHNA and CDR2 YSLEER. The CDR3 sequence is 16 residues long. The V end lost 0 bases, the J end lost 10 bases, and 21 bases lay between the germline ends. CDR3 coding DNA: TGCGCCAGCAGCCAAGATGTTTCGGGGGCCGGATCGAACCAGTACTTC. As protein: CASSQDVSGAGSNQYF.

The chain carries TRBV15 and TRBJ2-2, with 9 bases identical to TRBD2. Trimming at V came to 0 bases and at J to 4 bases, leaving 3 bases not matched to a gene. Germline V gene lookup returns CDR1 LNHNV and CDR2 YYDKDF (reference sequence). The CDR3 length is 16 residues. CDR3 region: CATSREPSGVTGELFF. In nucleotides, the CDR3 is TGTGCCACCAGCAGAGAGCCTAGCGGGGTCACCGGGGAGCTGTTTTTT.

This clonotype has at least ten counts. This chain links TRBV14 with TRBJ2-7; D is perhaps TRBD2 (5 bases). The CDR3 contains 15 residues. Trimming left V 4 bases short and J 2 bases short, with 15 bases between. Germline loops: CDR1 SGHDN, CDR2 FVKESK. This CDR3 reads CASSLIGSATYEQYF. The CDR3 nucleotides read TGTGCCAGCAGCCTTATAGGGAGTGCCACCTACGAGCAGTACTTC.